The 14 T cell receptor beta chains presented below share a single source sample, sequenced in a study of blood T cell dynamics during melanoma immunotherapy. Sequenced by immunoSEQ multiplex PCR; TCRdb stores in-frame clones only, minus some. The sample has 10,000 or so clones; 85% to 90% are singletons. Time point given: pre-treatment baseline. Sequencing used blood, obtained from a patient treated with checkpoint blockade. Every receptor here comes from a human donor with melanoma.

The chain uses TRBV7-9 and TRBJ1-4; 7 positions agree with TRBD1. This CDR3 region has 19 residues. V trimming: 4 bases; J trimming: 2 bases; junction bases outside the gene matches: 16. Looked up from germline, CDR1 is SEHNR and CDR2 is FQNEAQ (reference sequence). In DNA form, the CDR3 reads TGTGCCAGCAGCTCCTCGGGACAGTGGGGCTGGGGGACTAATGAAAAACTGTTTTTT. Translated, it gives CASSSSGQWGWGTNEKLFF.

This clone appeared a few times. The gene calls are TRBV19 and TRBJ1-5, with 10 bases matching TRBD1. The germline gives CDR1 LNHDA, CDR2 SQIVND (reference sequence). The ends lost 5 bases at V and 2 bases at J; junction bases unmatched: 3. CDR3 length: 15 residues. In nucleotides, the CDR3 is TGTGCCAGTAGTCTAGGGACAGGGGGCAATCAGCCCCAGCATTTT. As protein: CASSLGTGGNQPQHF.

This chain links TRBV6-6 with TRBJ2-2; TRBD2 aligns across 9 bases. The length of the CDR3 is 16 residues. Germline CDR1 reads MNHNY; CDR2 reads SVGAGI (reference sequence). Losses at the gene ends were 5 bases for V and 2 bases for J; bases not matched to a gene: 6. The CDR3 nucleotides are TGTGCCAGCAGTACACCGGGACTAGCTAACACCGGGGAGCTGTTTTTT. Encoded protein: CASSTPGLANTGELFF.

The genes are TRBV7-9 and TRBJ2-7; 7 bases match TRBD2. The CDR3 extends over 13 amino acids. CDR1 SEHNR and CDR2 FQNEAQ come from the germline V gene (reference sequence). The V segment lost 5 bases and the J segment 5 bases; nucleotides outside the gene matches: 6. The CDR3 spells CASSPHGGDEQYF. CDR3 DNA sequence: TGTGCCAGCAGCCCCCATGGGGGGGACGAGCAGTACTTC.

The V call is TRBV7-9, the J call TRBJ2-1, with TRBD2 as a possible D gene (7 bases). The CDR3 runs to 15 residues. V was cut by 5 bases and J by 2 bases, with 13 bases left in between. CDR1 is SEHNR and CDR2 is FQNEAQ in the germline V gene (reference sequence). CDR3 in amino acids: CASSPPGGPYNEQFF. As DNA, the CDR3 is TGTGCCAGCAGCCCCCCCGGGGGGCCCTACAATGAGCAGTTCTTC.

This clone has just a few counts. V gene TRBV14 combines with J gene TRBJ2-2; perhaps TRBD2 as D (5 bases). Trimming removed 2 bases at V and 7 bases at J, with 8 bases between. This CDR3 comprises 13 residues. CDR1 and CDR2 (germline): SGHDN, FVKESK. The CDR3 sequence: CASSQFRGGELFF. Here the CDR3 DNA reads TGTGCCAGCAGCCAATTCCGGGGCGGGGAGCTGTTTTTT.

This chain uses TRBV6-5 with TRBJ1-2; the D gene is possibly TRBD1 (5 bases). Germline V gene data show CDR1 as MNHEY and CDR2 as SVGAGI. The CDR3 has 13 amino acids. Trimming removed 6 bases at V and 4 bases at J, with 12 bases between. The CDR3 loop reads CASSRGTGYGYTF. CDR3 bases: TGTGCCAGCAGCCGCGGGACGGGCTATGGCTACACCTTC.

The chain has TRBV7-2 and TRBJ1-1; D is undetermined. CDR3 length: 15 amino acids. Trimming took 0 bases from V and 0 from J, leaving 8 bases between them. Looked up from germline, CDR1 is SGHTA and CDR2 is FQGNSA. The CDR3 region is CASSLASYMNTEAFF. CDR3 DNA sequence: TGTGCCAGCAGCTTAGCCAGTTATATGAACACTGAAGCTTTCTTT.

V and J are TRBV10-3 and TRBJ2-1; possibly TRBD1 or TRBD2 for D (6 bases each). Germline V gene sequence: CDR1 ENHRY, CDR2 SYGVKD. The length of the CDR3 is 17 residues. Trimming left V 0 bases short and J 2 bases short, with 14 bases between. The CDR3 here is CAISESRGAATYNEQFF. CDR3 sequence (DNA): TGTGCCATCAGTGAGTCGAGGGGGGCCGCCACCTACAATGAGCAGTTCTTC.

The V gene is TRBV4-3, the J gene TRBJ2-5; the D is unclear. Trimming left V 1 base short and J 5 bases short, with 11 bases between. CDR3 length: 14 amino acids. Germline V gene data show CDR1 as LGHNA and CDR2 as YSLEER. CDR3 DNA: TGCGCCAGCAGCCAAGGCGCTAGTTGGGAGACCCAGTACTTC. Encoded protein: CASSQGASWETQYF.

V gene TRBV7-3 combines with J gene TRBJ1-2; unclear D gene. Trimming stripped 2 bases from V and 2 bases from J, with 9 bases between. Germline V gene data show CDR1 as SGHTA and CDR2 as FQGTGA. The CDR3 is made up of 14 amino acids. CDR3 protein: CASSLGSANYGYTF. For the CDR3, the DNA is TGTGCCAGCAGCTTAGGGTCAGCGAACTATGGCTACACCTTC.

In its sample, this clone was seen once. The CDR3 DNA reads TGTGCCAGCAGTTACTCCAATACCGGGCTATCCCTTGGCTACACCTTC. The encoded protein is CASSYSNTGLSLGYTF. The chain is built from TRBV6-6 and TRBJ1-2; D not certain. The CDR3 has 16 amino acids. Germline V gene sequence: CDR1 MNHNY, CDR2 SVGAGI (reference sequence). Deletions cut 0 bases from V and 7 bases from J, with 18 bases between.

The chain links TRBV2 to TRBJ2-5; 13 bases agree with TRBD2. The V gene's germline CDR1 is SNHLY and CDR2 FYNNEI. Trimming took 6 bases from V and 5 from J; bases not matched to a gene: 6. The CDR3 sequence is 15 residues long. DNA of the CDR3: TGTGCCAGCAGCCCCAGGACTAGCGGGAGTGAGACCCAGTACTTC. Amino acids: CASSPRTSGSETQYF.

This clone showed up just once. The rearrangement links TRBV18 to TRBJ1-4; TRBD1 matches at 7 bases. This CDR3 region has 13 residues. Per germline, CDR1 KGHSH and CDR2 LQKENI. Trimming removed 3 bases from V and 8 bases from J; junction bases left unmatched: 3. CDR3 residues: CASSPGTVEKLFF. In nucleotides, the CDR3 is TGTGCCAGCTCACCCGGGACAGTAGAAAAACTGTTTTTT.